This record covers a single T cell receptor beta chain. The specificity of this receptor is unknown. There are no base qualities to consult, and no much larger clone falls within one base. Reading from cysteine to phenylalanine, the CDR3 counts 15 amino acids. Just the 45-base CDR3 DNA is kept, in frame starting at base 1. V gives up 3 bases and J gives up 8 bases, and the segment between their germline ends measures 19 bases. For CDR1 and CDR2, the germline V gene lists ENHRY and SYGVKD. These data originate in a study of PD-1 blockade in classical Hodgkin lymphoma (dated by TCRdb to the early 2020s). Describing the broader study: Nivolumab dosing was 3 mg/kg intravenously every 2 weeks, continuing until either disease progression or unacceptable toxicity. To define a peripheral blood immune signature of response to PD-1 blockade in classical Hodgkin lymphoma, the study combined TCR beta sequencing with CyTOF.

Interpreted using the paper, the time point label stands for: cycle 4 day 1 (C4D1), after six to seven weeks of nivolumab. Every trial patient had relapsed after autologous stem cell transplantation, and cohorts A, B and C differed in prior brentuximab vedotin exposure. The trial cohort was composed of about 54 patients with relapsed/refractory classical Hodgkin lymphoma, for whom complete response, partial response or progressive disease was recorded as best overall response. Single-agent nivolumab was administered to trial patients in the multi-cohort phase II CheckMate 205 trial. An independent review committee assessed best overall response using the 2007 International Working Group response criteria. Trial PBMCs were collected immediately before nivolumab initiation (C1D1) and during therapy at cycle 2 day 1 and cycle 4 day 1. Peripheral blood was collected in 8 mL Vacutainer Cell Preparation Tubes, from which PBMCs were isolated by centrifugation and then cryopreserved.

The Qiagen DNeasy kit was used to extract genomic DNA both from unsorted PBMCs and from the negatively selected CD4+ and CD8+ fractions. Using primers that anneal to V and J segments, immunoSEQ multiplex PCR amplified the TCR beta CDR3 regions. A synthetic immune receptor repertoire was used to minimize amplification bias, and remaining bias was computationally removed after sequencing. The published analysis was carried out like this. Custom Python scripts were used to quantify repertoire diversity as the Shannon entropy index. Unsorted, CD4+ and CD8+ repertoires were analyzed separately, except in combined analyses where CD4+ and CD8+ sequences were merged in silico. A clone counted as expanded when the clone's frequency after treatment rose at least 2-fold relative to C1D1, and clones undetected at baseline were given a pseudocount of 0.5. Clones with 0 or 1 copy at C1D1 were classified as singleton clones, and clones with 2 or more copies were classified as non-singleton clones. By matching protein sequences in sorted samples from the same patient, clones expanded in unsorted samples were annotated as CD4+, CD8+ or unknown. Wilcoxon tests were applied to paired samples to test diversity changes from C1D1 to C4D1. The clones in this table, taken by TCRdb from immuneACCESS, are in-frame only. Not every clone is retained; where verified, under half of the shortfall comes from an unresolved V gene, and the cause of the rest is unknown. D and trimming come from the DNA, and the V and J calls and clone size come from that table. The sample includes 57,000 or so clones, with 87% observed a single time. Approximately 8.4% of the sample rests with the top ten.

Broader findings and caveats from the paper: Patients starting nivolumab less than 1 year after ASCT had lower diversity and were excluded from later analyses to avoid confounding by immune reconstitution. Trial patients achieving complete response had baseline diversity similar to newly diagnosed patients, whereas partial responders and progressors had significantly lower diversity. Baseline TCR diversity was reported as lower in newly diagnosed patients than in healthy donors, and lower still in relapsed/refractory patients. Only a single clinical trial cohort was studied, and what caused the repertoire differences, possibly disease activity or prior therapy, remained undefined. A significant rise by C4D1 was seen in CD4+ but not CD8+ TCR diversity (p=0.0027 vs p=0.16), with the rise being most apparent in complete responders (p=0.02).

The source material was peripheral blood mononuclear cells (PBMCs), sampled before the fourth cycle of nivolumab. The sequence joins TRBV10-3 to TRBJ1-2; the D gene lacks a confident call. This TCR came from a human donor with classical Hodgkin lymphoma. The DNA sequence is TGTGCCATCAGTGAAGCACTTGGGGAGGTGAGCGGCTACACCTTC. Translated, it gives CAISEALGEVSGYTF.